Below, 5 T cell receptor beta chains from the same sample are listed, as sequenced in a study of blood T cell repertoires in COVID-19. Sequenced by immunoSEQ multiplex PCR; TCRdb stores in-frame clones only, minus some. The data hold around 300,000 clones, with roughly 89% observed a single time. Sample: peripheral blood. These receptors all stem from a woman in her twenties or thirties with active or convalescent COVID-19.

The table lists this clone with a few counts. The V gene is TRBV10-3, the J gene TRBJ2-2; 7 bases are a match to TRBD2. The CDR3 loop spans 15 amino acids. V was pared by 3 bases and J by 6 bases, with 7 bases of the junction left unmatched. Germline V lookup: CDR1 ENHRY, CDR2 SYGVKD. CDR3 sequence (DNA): TGTGCCATCAGTGAAGTGGGAGGGAATGCCGGGGAGCTGTTTTTT. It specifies CAISEVGGNAGELFF.

CDR3 amino acids: CASSQEGPSGGSRLDTQYF. The CDR3 region has the DNA TGCGCCAGCAGCCAAGAGGGTCCTAGCGGGGGGTCGAGATTAGATACGCAGTATTTT. This sequence joins TRBV4-1 and TRBJ2-3; 11 bases line up with TRBD2. This CDR3 is built from 19 residues. The ends lost 0 bases at V and 5 bases at J; junction bases unmatched: 13. CDR1 and CDR2 from the germline V gene are MGHRA and YSYEKL.

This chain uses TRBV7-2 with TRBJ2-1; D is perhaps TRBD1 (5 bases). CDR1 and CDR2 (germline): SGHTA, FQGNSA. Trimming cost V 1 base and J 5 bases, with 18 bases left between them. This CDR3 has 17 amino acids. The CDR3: CASSLGRSGTDNNEQFF. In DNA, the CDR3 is TGTGCCAGCAGCTTAGGACGATCAGGAACGGACAACAATGAGCAGTTCTTC.

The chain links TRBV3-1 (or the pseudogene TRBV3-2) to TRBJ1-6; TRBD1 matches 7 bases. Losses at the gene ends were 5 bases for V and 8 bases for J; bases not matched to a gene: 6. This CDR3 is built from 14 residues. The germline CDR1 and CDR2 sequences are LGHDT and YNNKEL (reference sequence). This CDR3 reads CASSTGQMDSPLHF. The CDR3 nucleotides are TGTGCCAGCAGCACGGGACAGATGGATTCACCCCTCCACTTT.

Here the CDR3 DNA reads TGTGCCAGCTCACCGCGTTGGACTAGCAGGGATGAGCAGTTCTTC. This sequence encodes CASSPRWTSRDEQFF. J is TRBJ2-1 and V is TRBV18, with 8 nucleotides matching TRBD2. The germline gives CDR1 KGHSH, CDR2 LQKENI. The CDR3 sequence is 15 residues long. Losses at the gene ends were 3 bases for V and 8 bases for J; bases not matched to a gene: 9.